This T cell receptor (beta chain) is from a study of OX40 agonist ivuxolimab in advanced cancers. Across the study: Patients took ivuxolimab, an agonistic anti-OX40 (CD134) antibody. A partial response was reached by three patients: one with hepatocellular carcinoma and two with cutaneous melanoma. General study points: Mean expanded clone counts were higher in CD8+ than CD4+ T cells.

Baseline, cycle 4 day 1, and cycle 7 day 1 were the blood sampling points. This clone was seen a few times. The antigen remains unidentified. Per the germline V gene, CDR1 is SQVTM and CDR2 is ANQGSEA. V was pared by 2 bases and J by 1 base, with 8 bases between. CDR3 size: 13 residues. Sequencing used immunoSEQ multiplex PCR; TCRdb keeps in-frame clones, though not all of them. The sample contains approximately 84,000 clones, about four fifths of which appear only once. This rearrangement joins TRBV29-1 to TRBJ1-1; D remains unclear. Sequenced material: CD4+ or CD8+ T cells sorted from blood, taken in a trial of the OX40 agonist ivuxolimab. The TCR sequence derives from an adult with an advanced solid tumor such as melanoma, head and neck, liver or kidney cancer. CDR3 region: CSVESPENTEAFF. The CDR3 DNA reads as TGCAGCGTTGAAAGCCCGGAGAACACTGAAGCTTTCTTT. Combining the CDR3 with reference TRBV29-1 and TRBJ1-1 gives the whole variable domain SAVISQKPSRDICQRGTSLTIQCQVDSQVTMMFWYRQQPGQSLTLIATANQGSEATYESGFVIDKFPISRPNLTFSTLTVSNMSPEDSSIYLCSVESPENTEAFFGQGTRLTVV.